This T cell receptor (beta chain) stems from a study of T cell responses to AZD1222 COVID-19 vaccine. Study-wide findings and caveats: Spike-wide vaccine-associated CD4 TCRs dominated at 160-218 and 743-854. White British ancestry dominated among donors, who included more females, and clonal diversity was possibly underestimated.

Measured with immunoSEQ multiplex PCR; TCRdb has only the in-frame clones, and not every one. The sample yields 130,000 to 150,000 clones, about nine tenths seen once. Comment on this clone: The antigen remains undetermined.

Germline V gene lookup returns CDR1 SNHLY and CDR2 FYNNEI. The V end lost 3 bases, the J end lost 0 bases, and 16 bases lay between the germline ends. The CDR3 is 17 amino acids. This chain uses TRBV2 with TRBJ2-3; D is perhaps TRBD2 (6 bases). The sample consisted of peripheral blood, taken on day 0 of AZD1222 vaccination. The TCR sequence derives from an adult in good health. CDR3 in amino acids: CASSDTSGDTSTDTQYF. The DNA of the CDR3 is TGTGCCAGCAGTGACACTTCGGGAGACACAAGCACAGATACGCAGTATTTT.